This T cell receptor (beta chain) was documented in a study of blood T cell repertoires in COVID-19. Study background: Samples representing acute and convalescent COVID-19 were sourced from the United States, Italy and Spain.

Repertoires were generated with immunoSEQ multiplex PCR, while TCRdb's copy carries only in-frame clones and drops some. The top ten hold more than 9% of the sample, which has roughly 350,000 clones, 87% seen once. In Seattle, patients joined the study during active infection and were tracked longitudinally. Germline V gene lookup returns CDR1 SGDLS and CDR2 YYNGEE. This CDR3 has 13 residues. V was shortened by 10 bases and J by 0 bases, with 10 bases between the two germline ends. The chain uses TRBV9 and TRBJ1-4; D is ambiguous. This sequence originates from a woman between 25 and 40 years old with COVID-19, enrolled during active disease. Sample: peripheral blood. In DNA, the CDR3 is TGTGCCGAGCCCCTCTCAACTAATGAAAAACTGTTTTTT. It is translated as CAEPLSTNEKLFF.